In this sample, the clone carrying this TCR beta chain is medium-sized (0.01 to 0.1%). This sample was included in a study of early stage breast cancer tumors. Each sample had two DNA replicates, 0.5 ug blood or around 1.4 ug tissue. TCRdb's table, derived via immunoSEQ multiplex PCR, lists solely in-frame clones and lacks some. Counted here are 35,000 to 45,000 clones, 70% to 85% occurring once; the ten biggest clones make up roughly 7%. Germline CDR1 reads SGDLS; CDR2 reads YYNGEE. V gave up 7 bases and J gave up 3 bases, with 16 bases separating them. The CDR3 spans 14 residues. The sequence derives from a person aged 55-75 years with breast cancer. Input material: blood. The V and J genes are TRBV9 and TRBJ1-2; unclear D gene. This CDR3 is CASQAGLRDYGYTF. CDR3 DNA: TGTGCCAGCCAAGCGGGGTTACGGGACTATGGCTACACCTTC. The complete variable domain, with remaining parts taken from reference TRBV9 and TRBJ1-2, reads DSGVTQTPKHLITATGQRVTLRCSPRSGDLSVYWYQQSLDQGLQFLIQYYNGEERAKGNILERFSAQQFPDLHSELNLSSLELGDSALYFCASQAGLRDYGYTFGSGTRLTVV.